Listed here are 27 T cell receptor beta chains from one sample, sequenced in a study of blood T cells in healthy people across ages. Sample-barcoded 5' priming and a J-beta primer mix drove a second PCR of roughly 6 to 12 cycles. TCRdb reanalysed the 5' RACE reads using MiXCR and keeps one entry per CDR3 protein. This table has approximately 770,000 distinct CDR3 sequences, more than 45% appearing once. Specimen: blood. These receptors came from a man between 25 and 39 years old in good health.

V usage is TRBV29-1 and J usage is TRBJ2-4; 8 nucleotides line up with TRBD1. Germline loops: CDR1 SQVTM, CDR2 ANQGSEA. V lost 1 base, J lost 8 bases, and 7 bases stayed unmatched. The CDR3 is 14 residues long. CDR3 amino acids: CSVEVGTGWDIQYF. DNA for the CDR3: TGCAGCGTTGAAGTGGGGACAGGATGGGACATTCAGTACTTC.

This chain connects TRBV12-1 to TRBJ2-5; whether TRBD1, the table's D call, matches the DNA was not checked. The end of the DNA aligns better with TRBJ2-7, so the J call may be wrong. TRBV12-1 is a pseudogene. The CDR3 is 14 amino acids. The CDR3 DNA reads TGTGCCAGCAGCACCGGACAGGGAACCAACGAGCAGTACTTC. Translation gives CASSTGQGTNEQYF.

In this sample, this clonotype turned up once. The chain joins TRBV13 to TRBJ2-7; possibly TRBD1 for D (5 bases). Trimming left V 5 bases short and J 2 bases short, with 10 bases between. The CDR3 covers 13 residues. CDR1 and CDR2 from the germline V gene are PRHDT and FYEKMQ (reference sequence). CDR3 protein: CASSGASPYEQYF. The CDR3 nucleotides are TGTGCCAGCAGCGGGGCTTCGCCCTACGAGCAGTACTTC.

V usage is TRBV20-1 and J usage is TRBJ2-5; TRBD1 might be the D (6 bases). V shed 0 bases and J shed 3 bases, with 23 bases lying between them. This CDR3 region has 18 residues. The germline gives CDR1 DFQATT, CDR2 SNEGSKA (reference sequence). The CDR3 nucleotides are TGCAGTGCTAGAGATTGGACTTTGATGGGGGCGGGTGAAGAGACCCAGTACTTC. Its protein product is CSARDWTLMGAGEETQYF.

The CDR3 loop is CASSPSRDSYEQYF. DNA for the CDR3: TGTGCCAGCAGCCCGTCCCGGGACTCCTACGAGCAGTACTTC. The gene calls are TRBV7-2 and TRBJ2-7, with D perhaps TRBD2 (5 bases). This CDR3 spans 14 amino acids. Trimming took 5 bases from V and 0 from J, leaving 11 bases between them. Germline V gene lookup returns CDR1 SGHTA and CDR2 FQGNSA.

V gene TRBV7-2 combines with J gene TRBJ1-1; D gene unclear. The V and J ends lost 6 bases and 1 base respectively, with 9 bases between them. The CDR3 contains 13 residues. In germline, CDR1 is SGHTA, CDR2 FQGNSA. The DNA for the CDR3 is TGTGCCAGCAGAACTCAACCGAACACTGAAGCTTTCTTT. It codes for CASRTQPNTEAFF.

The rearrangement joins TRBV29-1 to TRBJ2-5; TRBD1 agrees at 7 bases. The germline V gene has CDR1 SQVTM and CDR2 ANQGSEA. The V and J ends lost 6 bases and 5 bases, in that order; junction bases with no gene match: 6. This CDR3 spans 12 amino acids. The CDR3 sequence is CSVADRVETQYF. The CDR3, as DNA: TGCAGCGTCGCCGACAGGGTGGAGACCCAGTACTTC.

The CDR3 sequence is CASKPGSGEQYF. The CDR3 DNA reads TGTGCCAGCAAGCCAGGGTCGGGAGAGCAGTACTTC. The V gene is TRBV12-3 or TRBV12-4, the J gene TRBJ2-7; D tentatively fits TRBD1 or TRBD2 (5 bases each). The V end was cut by 7 bases, the J end by 7 bases, with 14 bases between. The CDR3 runs 12 residues.

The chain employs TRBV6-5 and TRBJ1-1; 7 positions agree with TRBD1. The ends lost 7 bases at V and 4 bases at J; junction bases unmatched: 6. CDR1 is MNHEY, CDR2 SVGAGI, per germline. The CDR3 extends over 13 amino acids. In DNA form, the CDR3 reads TGTGCCAGCACTCTAGACAGGGCCACTGAAGCTTTCTTT. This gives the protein CASTLDRATEAFF.

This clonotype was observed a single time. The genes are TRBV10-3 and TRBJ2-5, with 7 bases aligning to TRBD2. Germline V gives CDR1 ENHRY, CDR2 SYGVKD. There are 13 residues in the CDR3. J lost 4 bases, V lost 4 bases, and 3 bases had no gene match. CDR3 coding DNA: TGTGCCATCAGTGGGACTAGTGTAGAGACCCAGTACTTC. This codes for CAISGTSVETQYF.

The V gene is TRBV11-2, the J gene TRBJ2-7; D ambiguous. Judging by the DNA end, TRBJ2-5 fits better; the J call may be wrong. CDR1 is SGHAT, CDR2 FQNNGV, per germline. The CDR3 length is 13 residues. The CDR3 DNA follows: TGTGCCAGCAGCTCTGCAGCTGGGGAGACCCAGTACTTC. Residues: CASSSAAGETQYF.

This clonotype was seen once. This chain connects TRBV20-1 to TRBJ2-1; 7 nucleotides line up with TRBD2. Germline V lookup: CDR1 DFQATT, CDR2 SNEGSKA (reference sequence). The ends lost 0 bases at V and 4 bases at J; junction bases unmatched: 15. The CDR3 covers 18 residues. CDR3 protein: CSARDYAGLGGRYNEQFF. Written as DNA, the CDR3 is TGCAGTGCTAGAGATTATGCGGGGCTCGGGGGGAGATACAATGAGCAGTTCTTC.

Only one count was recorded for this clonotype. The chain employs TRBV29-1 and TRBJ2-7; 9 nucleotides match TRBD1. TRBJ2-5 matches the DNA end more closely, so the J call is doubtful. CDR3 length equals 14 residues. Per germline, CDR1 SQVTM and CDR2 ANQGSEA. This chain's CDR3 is CSVIPPGQGRTQYF. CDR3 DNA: TGCAGCGTTATCCCCCCGGGACAGGGCAGGACCCAGTACTTC.

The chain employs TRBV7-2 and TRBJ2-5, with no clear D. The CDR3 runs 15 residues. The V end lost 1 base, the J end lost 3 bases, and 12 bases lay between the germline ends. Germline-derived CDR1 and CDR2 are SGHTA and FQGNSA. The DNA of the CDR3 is TGTGCCAGCAGCTTAGGGCGCCCCTATGAAGAGACCCAGTACTTC. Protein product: CASSLGRPYEETQYF.

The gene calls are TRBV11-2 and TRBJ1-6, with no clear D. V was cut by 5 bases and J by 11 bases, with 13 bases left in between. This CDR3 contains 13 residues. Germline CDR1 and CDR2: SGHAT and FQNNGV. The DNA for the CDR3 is TGTGCCAGCAGCGTAAACGACCAAACACCCCTCCACTTT. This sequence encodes CASSVNDQTPLHF.

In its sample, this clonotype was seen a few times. Written as DNA, the CDR3 is TGCAGCGTTTTAGAGGGGGCCAATGAGCAGTTCTTC. It specifies CSVLEGANEQFF. The chain carries TRBV29-1 and TRBJ2-1; 7 nucleotides match TRBD1. Germline V gene data show CDR1 as SQVTM and CDR2 as ANQGSEA. The CDR3 loop spans 12 amino acids. V lost 5 bases, J lost 6 bases, and 4 bases stayed unmatched.

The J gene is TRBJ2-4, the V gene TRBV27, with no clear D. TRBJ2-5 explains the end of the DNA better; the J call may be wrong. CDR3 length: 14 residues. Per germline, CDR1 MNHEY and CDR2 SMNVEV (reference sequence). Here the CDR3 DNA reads TGTGCCAGCAGTCAAAGCCCCTGCCAAGAGACCCAGTACTTC. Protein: CASSQSPCQETQYF.

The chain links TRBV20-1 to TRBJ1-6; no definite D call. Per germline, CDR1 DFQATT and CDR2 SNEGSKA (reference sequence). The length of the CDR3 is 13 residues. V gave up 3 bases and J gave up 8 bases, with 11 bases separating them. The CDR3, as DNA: TGCAGTGCTAGTGCAGCAACTCATTCACCCCTCCACTTT. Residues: CSASAATHSPLHF.

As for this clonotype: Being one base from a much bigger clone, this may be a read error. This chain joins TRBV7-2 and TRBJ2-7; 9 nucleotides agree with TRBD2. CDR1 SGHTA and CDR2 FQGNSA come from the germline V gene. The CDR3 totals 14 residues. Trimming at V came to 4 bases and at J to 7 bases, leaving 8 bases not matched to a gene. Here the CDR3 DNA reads TGTGCCAGCAGCTCTAGCGGGACCTACAATGAGCAGTACTTC. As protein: CASSSSGTYNEQYF. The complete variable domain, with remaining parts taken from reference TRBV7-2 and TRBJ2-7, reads GAGVSQSPSNKVTEKGKDVELRCDPISGHTALYWYRQSLGQGLEFLIYFQGNSAPDKSGLPSDRFSAERTGGSVSTLTIQRTQQEDSAVYLCASSSSGTYNEQYFGPGTRLTVT.

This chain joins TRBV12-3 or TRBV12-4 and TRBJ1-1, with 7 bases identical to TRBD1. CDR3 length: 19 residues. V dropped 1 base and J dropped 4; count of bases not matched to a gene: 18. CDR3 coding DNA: TGTGCCAGCAGTTTAGGGTGGTTAGTGGGACAGTCAATAGGCACTGAAGCTTTCTTT. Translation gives CASSLGWLVGQSIGTEAFF.

The CDR3 nucleotides are TGTGCCAGCAGCTTAGGGCTAGCTTTTTCCGATGAGCAGTTCTTC. Its protein product is CASSLGLAFSDEQFF. The chain couples TRBV7-9 to TRBJ2-1, with a weak D call TRBD2 (5 bases). The CDR3 loop spans 15 amino acids. Germline lookup yields CDR1 SEHNR and CDR2 FQNEAQ (reference sequence). V was clipped by 1 base and J by 8 bases, with 15 bases between them.

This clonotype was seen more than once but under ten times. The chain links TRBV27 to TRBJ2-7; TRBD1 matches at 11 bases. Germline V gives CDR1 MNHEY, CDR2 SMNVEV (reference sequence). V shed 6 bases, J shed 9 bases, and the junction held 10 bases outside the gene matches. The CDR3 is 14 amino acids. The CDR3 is CASSPEGQGASQYF. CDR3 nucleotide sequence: TGTGCCAGCAGCCCCGAAGGACAGGGGGCTTCGCAGTACTTC.

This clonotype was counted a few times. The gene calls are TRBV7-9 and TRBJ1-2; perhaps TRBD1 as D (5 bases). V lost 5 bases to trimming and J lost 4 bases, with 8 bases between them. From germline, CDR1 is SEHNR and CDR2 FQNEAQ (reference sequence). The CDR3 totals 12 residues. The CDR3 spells CASSTDSYGYTF. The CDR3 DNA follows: TGTGCCAGCAGCACAGACAGCTATGGCTACACCTTC. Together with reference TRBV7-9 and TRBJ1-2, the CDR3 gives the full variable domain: DTGVSQNPRHKITKRGQNVTFRCDPISEHNRLYWYRQTLGQGPEFLTYFQNEAQLEKSRLLSDRFSAERPKGSFSTLEIQRTEQGDSAMYLCASSTDSYGYTFGSGTRLTVV.

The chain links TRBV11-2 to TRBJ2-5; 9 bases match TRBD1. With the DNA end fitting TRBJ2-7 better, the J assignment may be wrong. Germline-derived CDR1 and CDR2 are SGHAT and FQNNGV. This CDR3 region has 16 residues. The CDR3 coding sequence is TGTGCCAGCAGCCCGACGTCGGGACAGGGACCCTACGAGCAGTACTTC. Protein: CASSPTSGQGPYEQYF.

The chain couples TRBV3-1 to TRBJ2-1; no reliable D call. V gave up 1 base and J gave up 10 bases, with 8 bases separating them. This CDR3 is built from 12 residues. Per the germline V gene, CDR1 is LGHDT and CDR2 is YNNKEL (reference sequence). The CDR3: CASSQGVVEQFF. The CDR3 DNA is TGTGCCAGCAGCCAAGGAGTAGTAGAGCAGTTCTTC.

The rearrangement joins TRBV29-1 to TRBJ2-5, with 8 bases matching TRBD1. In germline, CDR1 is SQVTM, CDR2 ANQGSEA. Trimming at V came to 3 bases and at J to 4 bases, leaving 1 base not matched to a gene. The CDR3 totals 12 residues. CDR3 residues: CSVDRGLETQYF. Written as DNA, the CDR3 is TGCAGCGTTGACAGGGGGCTAGAGACCCAGTACTTC.

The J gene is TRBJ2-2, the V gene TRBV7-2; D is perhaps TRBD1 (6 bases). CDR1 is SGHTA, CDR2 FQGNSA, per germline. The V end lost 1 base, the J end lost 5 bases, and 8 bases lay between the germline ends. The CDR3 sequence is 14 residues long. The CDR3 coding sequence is TGTGCCAGCAGCTTAGTAAGGGGGACCGGGGAGCTGTTTTTT. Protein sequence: CASSLVRGTGELFF.